These 8 T cell receptor beta chains were all obtained from the same sample, sequenced in a study of blood T cell repertoires in COVID-19. Generated by immunoSEQ multiplex PCR, the TCRdb table keeps only in-frame clones and is missing some. The sample has some 50,000 clones; roughly nine tenths are singletons. Sequenced: peripheral blood. All receptors come from a man in his forties with active COVID-19.

This chain joins TRBV5-1 and TRBJ2-1; maybe TRBD2 (6 bases). Trimming stripped 4 bases from V and 5 bases from J, with 13 bases between. Germline assignment: CDR1 SGHRS and CDR2 YFSETQ. This CDR3 has 14 amino acids. For the CDR3, the DNA is TGCGCCAGCAGCCCGGGAGTTACCCACAATGAGCAGTTCTTC. This encodes CASSPGVTHNEQFF.

The chain has TRBV3-1 (or the pseudogene TRBV3-2) and TRBJ1-3; D not resolved. The CDR3 spans 15 residues. Germline CDR1 reads LGHDT; CDR2 reads YNNKEL (reference sequence). The ends were cut back, 4 bases at V and 3 bases at J, with 13 bases in the middle. The CDR3 DNA reads as TGTGCCAGCAGCCCCTATGGAGCGGGTGGAAACACCATATATTTT. Its translation is CASSPYGAGGNTIYF.

The chain combines TRBV7-3 with TRBJ2-1; the match to TRBD2 covers 7 bases. The V and J ends lost 1 base and 15 bases, in that order; junction bases with no gene match: 9. The CDR3 has 13 residues. Germline CDR1 and CDR2: SGHTA and FQGTGA. The CDR3 loop is CASSLSLADRLFF. DNA of the CDR3: TGTGCCAGCAGCTTAAGCCTAGCGGATAGACTGTTCTTC.

V gene TRBV28 combines with J gene TRBJ2-1, with 9 bases that match TRBD1. Germline loops: CDR1 MDHEN, CDR2 SYDVKM. This CDR3 comprises 15 residues. V lost 6 bases, J lost 4 bases, and 7 bases stayed unmatched. The CDR3: CASRRQGGSYNEQFF. The CDR3 coding sequence is TGTGCCAGCAGGAGACAGGGGGGCTCGTACAATGAGCAGTTCTTC.

J is TRBJ1-1 and V is TRBV10-1, with D perhaps TRBD1 (5 bases). The CDR3 covers 13 residues. Trimming cost V 5 bases and J 7 bases, with 14 bases left between them. Germline V gives CDR1 WNHNN, CDR2 SYGVQD (reference sequence). The CDR3 loop is CASSPGRLGEAFF. The CDR3 nucleotides read TGCGCCAGCAGTCCAGGGAGGCTAGGTGAAGCTTTCTTT.

This chain links TRBV2 with TRBJ2-2, with TRBD2 as a possible D gene (5 bases). Per the germline V gene, CDR1 is SNHLY and CDR2 is FYNNEI. The V and J ends lost 3 bases and 2 bases respectively, with 16 bases between them. The CDR3 covers 17 residues. This chain's CDR3 is CASSDPELVGNTGELFF. Here the CDR3 DNA reads TGTGCCAGCAGTGACCCCGAACTAGTGGGCAACACCGGGGAGCTGTTTTTT.

This chain joins TRBV10-2 and TRBJ2-7; a weak D match, TRBD1 (5 bases). The CDR3 is 14 residues long. Trimming stripped 8 bases from V and 0 bases from J, with 14 bases between. Germline V gene data show CDR1 as WSHSY and CDR2 as SAAADI. Here the CDR3 DNA reads TGCGCCAGCCTCCGGGTAGGGGCCTCCTACGAGCAGTACTTC. Protein product: CASLRVGASYEQYF.

This clone was detected only once. The genes are TRBV5-6 and TRBJ1-2; maybe TRBD1 (5 bases). Germline-derived CDR1 and CDR2 are SGHDT and YYEEEE. Trimming removed 0 bases from V and 5 bases from J, with 5 bases in between. The CDR3 length is 12 residues. The CDR3 is CASSLAGYGYTF. DNA for the CDR3: TGTGCCAGCAGCTTGGCAGGGTATGGCTACACCTTC.